Here is one T cell receptor (beta chain) with its context. Other DNA variants within this sample encode the same CDR3. The record originates from a study of blood T cell repertoires in COVID-19. Trimming cost V 2 bases and J 4 bases, with 6 bases left between them. CDR1 MNHNS and CDR2 SASEGT come from the germline V gene. The CDR3 loop spans 13 amino acids. TCRdb's copy holds only in-frame clones and misses some; the assay was immunoSEQ multiplex PCR. The sample holds under 70,000 clones, 70% to 75% seen once. Sequenced sample: peripheral blood. This TCR was recovered from an older woman with acute or convalescent COVID-19. This chain links TRBV6-1 with TRBJ1-5, with D possibly TRBD1 on 5 matching bases. The CDR3 loop reads CASSETGNQPQHF. In DNA form, the CDR3 reads TGTGCCAGCAGTGAAACAGGAAATCAGCCCCAGCATTTT.